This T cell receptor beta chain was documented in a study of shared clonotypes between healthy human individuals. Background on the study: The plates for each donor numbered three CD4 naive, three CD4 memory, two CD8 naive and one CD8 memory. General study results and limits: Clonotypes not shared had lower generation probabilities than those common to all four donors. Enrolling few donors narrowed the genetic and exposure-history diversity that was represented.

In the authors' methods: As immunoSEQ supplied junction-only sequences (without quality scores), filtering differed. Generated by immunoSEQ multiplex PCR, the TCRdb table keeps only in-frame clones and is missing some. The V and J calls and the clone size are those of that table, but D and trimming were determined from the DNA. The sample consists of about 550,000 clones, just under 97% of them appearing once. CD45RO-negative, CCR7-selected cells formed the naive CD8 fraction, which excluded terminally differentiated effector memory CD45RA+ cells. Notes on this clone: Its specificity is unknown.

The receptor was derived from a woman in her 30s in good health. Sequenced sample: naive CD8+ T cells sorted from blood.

CDR3 bases: TGTGCCAGCAGCCAAGCACCTGTGCGGGAGGGCCCCTACAATGAGCAGTTCTTC. It translates to CASSQAPVREGPYNEQFF. The chain employs TRBV4-2 and TRBJ2-1; 9 positions match TRBD2. The CDR3 has 18 residues. Germline loops: CDR1 LGHNA, CDR2 YNFKEQ. V gave up 1 base and J gave up 2 bases; unmatched junction bases: 9.